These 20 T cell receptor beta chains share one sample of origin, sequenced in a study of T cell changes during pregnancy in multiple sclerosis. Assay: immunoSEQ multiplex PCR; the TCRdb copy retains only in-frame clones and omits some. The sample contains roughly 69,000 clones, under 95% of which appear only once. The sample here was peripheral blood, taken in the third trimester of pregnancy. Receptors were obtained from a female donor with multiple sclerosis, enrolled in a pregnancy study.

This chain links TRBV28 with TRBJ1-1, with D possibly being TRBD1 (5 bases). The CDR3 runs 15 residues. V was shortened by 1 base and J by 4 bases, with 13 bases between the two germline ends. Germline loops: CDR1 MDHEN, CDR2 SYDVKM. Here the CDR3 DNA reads TGTGCCAGCAGTTTATATGGGGCTAGGAGCACTGAAGCTTTCTTT. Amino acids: CASSLYGARSTEAFF.

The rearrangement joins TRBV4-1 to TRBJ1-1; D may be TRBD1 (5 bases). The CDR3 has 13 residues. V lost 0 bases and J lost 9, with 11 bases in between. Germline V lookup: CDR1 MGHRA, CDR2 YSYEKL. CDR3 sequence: CASSQDRAGKAFF. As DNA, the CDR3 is TGCGCCAGCAGCCAAGATCGAGCAGGGAAAGCTTTCTTT.

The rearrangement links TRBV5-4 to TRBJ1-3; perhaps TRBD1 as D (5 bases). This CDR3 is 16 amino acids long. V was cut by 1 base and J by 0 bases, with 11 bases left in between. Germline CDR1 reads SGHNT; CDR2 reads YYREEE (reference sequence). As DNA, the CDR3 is TGTGCCAGCAGCTTGAGCAGGGATTCCTCTGGAAACACCATATATTTT. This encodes CASSLSRDSSGNTIYF.

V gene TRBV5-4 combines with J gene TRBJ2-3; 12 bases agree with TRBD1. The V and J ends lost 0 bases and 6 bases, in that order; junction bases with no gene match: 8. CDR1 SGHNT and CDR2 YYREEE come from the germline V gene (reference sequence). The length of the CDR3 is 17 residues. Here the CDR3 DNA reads TGTGCCAGCAGCTTGGGGGACAGGGGGCATGGGCACGATACGCAGTATTTT. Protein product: CASSLGDRGHGHDTQYF.

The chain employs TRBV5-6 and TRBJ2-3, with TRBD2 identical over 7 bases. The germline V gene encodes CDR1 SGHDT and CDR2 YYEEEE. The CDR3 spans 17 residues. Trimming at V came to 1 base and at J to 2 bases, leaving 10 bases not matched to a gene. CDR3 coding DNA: TGTGCCAGCAGCTTGTATTTTCCGGGGGACTACACAGATACGCAGTATTTT. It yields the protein CASSLYFPGDYTDTQYF.

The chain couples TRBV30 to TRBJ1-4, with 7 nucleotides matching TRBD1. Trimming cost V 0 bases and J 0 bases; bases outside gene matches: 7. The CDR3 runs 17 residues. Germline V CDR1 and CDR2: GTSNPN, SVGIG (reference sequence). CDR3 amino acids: CAWSVQGGSATNEKLFF. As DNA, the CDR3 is TGTGCCTGGAGTGTTCAGGGGGGATCTGCAACTAATGAAAAACTGTTTTTT.

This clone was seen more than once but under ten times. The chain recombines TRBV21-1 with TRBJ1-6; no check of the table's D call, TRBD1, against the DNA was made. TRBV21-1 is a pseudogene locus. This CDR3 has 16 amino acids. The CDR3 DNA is TGTGCCAGCAGCAAGGGGGACAGGGTTAATAATTCACCCCTCCACTTT. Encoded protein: CASSKGDRVNNSPLHF.

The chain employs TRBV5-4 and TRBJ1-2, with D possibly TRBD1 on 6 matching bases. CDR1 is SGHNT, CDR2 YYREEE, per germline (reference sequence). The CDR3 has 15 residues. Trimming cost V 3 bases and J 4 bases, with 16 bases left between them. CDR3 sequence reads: CASSWGQATGYGYTF. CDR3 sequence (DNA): TGTGCCAGCAGCTGGGGGCAGGCCACAGGCTATGGCTACACCTTC. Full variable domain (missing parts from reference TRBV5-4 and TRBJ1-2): ETGVTQSPTHLIKTRGQQVTLRCSSQSGHNTVSWYQQALGQGPQFIFQYYREEENGRGNFPPRFSGLQFPNYSSELNVNALELDDSALYLCASSWGQATGYGYTFGSGTRLTVV.

CDR3 bases: TGTGCCAGCAGCATTAGGGGGGGGTTGGAGAATGAGCAGTTCTTC. It encodes CASSIRGGLENEQFF. V gene TRBV9 combines with J gene TRBJ2-1; D may be TRBD2 (7 bases). Trimming removed 4 bases from V and 7 bases from J, with 18 bases in between. This CDR3 contains 15 residues. The germline V gene has CDR1 SGDLS and CDR2 YYNGEE.

CDR3 amino acids: CASSLGGGGQETQYF. CDR3 nucleotides: TGCGCCAGCAGCTTGGGCGGCGGGGGACAAGAGACCCAGTACTTC. The chain has TRBV5-1 and TRBJ2-5; 7 bases are a match to TRBD2. Germline V gene data show CDR1 as SGHRS and CDR2 as YFSETQ. This CDR3 has 15 amino acids. J gave up 2 bases and V 0 bases, and 4 bases lay outside the gene matches.

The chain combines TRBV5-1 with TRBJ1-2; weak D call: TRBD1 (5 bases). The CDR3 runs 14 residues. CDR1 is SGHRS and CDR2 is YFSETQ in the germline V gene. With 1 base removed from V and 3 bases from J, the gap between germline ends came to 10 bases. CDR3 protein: CASSLKEGHYGYTF. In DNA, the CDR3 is TGCGCCAGCAGCTTGAAGGAGGGACACTATGGCTACACCTTC.

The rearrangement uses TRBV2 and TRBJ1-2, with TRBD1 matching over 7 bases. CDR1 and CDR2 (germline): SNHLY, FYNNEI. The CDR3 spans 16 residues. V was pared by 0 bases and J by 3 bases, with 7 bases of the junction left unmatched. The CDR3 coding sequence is TGTGCCAGCAGTGAAGCGCTGTTGGGACAGTACTATGGCTACACCTTC. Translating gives CASSEALLGQYYGYTF.

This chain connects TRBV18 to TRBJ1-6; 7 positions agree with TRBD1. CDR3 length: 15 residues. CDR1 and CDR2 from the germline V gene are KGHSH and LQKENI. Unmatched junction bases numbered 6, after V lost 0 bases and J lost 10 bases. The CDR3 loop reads CASSPPTGRESPLHF. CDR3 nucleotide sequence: TGTGCCAGCTCACCACCGACAGGGAGAGAGTCACCCCTCCACTTT.

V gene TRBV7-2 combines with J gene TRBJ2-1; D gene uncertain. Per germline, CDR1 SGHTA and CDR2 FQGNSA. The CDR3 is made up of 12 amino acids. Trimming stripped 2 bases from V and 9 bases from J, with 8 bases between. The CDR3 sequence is CASSLSRFEQFF. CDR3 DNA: TGTGCCAGCAGCTTATCTAGGTTTGAGCAGTTCTTC.

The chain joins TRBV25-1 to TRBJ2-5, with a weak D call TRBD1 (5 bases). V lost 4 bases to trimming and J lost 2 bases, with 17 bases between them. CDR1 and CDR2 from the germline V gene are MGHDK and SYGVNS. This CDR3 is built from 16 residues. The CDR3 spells CASSVGRAVLQETQYF. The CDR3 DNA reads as TGTGCCAGCAGTGTGGGCAGGGCTGTCCTTCAAGAGACCCAGTACTTC.

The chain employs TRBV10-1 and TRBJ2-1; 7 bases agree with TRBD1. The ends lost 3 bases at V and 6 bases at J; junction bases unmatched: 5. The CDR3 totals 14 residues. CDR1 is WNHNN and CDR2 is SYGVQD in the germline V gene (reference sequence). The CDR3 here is CASSEGTVFNEQFF. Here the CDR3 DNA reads TGCGCCAGCAGTGAAGGGACAGTGTTCAATGAGCAGTTCTTC.

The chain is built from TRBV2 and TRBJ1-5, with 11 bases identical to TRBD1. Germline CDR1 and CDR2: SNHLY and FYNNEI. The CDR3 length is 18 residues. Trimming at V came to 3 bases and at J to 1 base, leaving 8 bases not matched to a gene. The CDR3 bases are TGTGCCAGCAGTGACCCCGGACAGGGGGCTCGAAGCAATCAGCCCCAGCATTTT. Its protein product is CASSDPGQGARSNQPQHF.

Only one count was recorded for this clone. For the CDR3, the DNA is TGTGCCAGCAGTCCCCTAAGAGCTAATCAGCCCCAGCATTTT. This translates into CASSPLRANQPQHF. The chain combines TRBV6-1 with TRBJ1-5; D is ambiguous. V shed 5 bases and J shed 4 bases, with 12 bases lying between them. The CDR3 sequence is 14 residues long. Germline values: CDR1 MNHNS, CDR2 SASEGT.

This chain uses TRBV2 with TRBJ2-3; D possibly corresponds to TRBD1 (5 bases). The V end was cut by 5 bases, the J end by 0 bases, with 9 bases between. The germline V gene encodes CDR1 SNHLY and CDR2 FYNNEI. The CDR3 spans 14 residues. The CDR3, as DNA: TGTGCCAGCAGTTGGGGCCCTAGCACAGATACGCAGTATTTT. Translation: CASSWGPSTDTQYF.

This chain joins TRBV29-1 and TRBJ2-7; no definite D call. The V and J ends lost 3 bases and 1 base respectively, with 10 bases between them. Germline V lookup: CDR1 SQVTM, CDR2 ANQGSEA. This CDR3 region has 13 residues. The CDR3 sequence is CSVEPDNSYEQYF. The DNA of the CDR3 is TGCAGCGTTGAGCCCGACAATTCCTACGAGCAGTACTTC.